The clone carrying this TCR beta chain was recorded a few times. Its antigen is unidentified. These data belong to a study of beta chain features in type 1 diabetes. Findings and caveats of the study: All four CD4+ subsets from Type 1 diabetes patients carried moderately but significantly shorter TCRB CDR3s.

Per the germline V gene, CDR1 is SNHLY and CDR2 is FYNNEI. Trimming stripped 1 base from V and 5 bases from J, with 0 bases between. The length of the CDR3 is 11 residues. cDNA synthesis used the whole RNA isolate, giving expressed TCRB sequences. Method: immunoSEQ multiplex PCR; TCRdb's copy keeps in-frame clones and lacks some. This sample has approximately 170,000 clones, with approximately 62% found just once. The sequencing input was naive CD4+ T cells from blood. The source is a man between 25 and 39 years old with type 1 diabetes. The chain employs TRBV2 and TRBJ2-4; no clear D. Written as DNA, the CDR3 is TGTGCCAGCAGTGAAGAAAACATTCAGTACTTC. Translated: CASSEENIQYF.